This entry concerns a single T cell receptor (beta chain). Germline lookup yields CDR1 MDHEN and CDR2 SYDVKM. The CDR3 contains 15 residues. The germline V and J ends were trimmed by 3 bases and 7 bases, with 13 bases remaining between them. The entry originates in a study of blood T cell repertoires in COVID-19. The data were produced by immunoSEQ multiplex PCR, yet TCRdb's version contains in-frame clones alone and is incomplete. The sample comprises some 200,000 clones, approximately 84% of which are singletons, and about 6.9% rests with the top ten. V and J are TRBV28 and TRBJ1-6, with a tentative D call TRBD1 (6 bases). The clonotype was recovered from a human donor with acute or convalescent COVID-19. The donor label of this sample is uncertain. The specimen sequenced was peripheral blood. DNA for the CDR3: TGTGCCAGCAGTTTGGGTCCAGGGGTAAATTCACCCCTCCACTTT. Translated: CASSLGPGVNSPLHF.